This T cell receptor beta chain is drawn from a study of post-analysis software for immune sequencing data. Findings and caveats of the study: Strong same-batch co-clustering of samples appeared with F measure clustering. In patients, 4 to 6 TRBV segments were more frequent than in controls, with TRBV5-6, TRBV5-1 and TRBV20-1 among them. There was significantly lower normalized Chao1 diversity in multiple sclerosis patients than in controls.

Regarding this clonotype: Antigen specificity is unknown.

Incorporated into the TCR beta cDNA libraries were unique molecular identifiers, which served to reduce PCR and sequencing biases. There were 1 to 10 million T cells, and 480,000 or so cDNA molecules came from them. One entry per CDR3 protein results from TCRdb running MiXCR on the PCR reads. In the table there are about 770,000 distinct CDR3 sequences, just over 45% of which are singletons. The V and J ends lost 5 bases and 9 bases, in that order; junction bases with no gene match: 13. Looked up from germline, CDR1 is SGHVS and CDR2 is FQNEAQ. CDR3 length equals 15 residues. The V and J genes are TRBV7-8 and TRBJ2-1, with 7 bases aligning to TRBD1. The source material was blood. This clonotype was obtained from a girl under 18 with multiple sclerosis. The CDR3 nucleotides read TGTGCCAGCAGCGACATAACTCCGGGACAGAGTGAGCAGTTCTTC. Translated: CASSDITPGQSEQFF.